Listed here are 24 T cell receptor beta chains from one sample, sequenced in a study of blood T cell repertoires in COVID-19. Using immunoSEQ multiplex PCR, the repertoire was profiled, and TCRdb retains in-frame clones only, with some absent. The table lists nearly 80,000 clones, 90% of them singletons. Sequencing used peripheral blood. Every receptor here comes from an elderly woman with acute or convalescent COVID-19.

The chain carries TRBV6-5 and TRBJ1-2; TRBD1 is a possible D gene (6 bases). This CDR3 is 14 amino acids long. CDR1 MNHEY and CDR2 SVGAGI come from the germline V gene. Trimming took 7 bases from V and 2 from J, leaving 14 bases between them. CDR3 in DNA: TGTGCCAGCACCAAGGGGGGGCGGAACTATGGCTACACCTTC. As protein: CASTKGGRNYGYTF.

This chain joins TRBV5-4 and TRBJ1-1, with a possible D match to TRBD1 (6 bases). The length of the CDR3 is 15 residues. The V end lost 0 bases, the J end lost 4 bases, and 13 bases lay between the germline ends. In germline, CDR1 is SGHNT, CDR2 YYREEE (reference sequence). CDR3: CASSLAGGPGTEAFF. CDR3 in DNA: TGTGCCAGCAGCTTGGCCGGGGGGCCGGGCACTGAAGCTTTCTTT.

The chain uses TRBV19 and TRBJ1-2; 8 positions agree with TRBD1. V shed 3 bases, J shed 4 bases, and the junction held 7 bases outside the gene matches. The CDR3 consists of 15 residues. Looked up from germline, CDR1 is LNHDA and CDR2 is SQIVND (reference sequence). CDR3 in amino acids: CASSIPGQGGYGYTF. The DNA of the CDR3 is TGTGCCAGTAGTATTCCCGGACAGGGTGGCTATGGCTACACCTTC.

Here the CDR3 reads CSVEGRYNYGYTF. The CDR3 nucleotides read TGCAGCGTTGAAGGGAGATATAACTATGGCTACACCTTC. The gene calls are TRBV29-1 and TRBJ1-2, with no clear D. V dropped 1 base and J dropped 1 base, with 7 bases sitting between them. CDR3 length equals 13 residues. Germline CDR1 is SQVTM and CDR2 is ANQGSEA.

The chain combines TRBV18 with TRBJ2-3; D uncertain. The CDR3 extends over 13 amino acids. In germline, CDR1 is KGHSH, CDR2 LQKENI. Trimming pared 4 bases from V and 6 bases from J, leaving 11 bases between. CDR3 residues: CASSRIILDTQYF. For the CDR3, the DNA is TGTGCCAGCTCACGAATTATACTCGATACGCAGTATTTT.

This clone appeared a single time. CDR3 sequence reads: CSVAEPGLADTQYF. The CDR3 DNA sequence: TGCAGCGTTGCCGAACCGGGACTAGCAGATACGCAGTATTTT. The chain has TRBV29-1 and TRBJ2-3; TRBD2 matches at 8 bases. This CDR3 comprises 14 residues. Per the germline V gene, CDR1 is SQVTM and CDR2 is ANQGSEA. Trimming at V came to 4 bases and at J to 4 bases, leaving 7 bases not matched to a gene.

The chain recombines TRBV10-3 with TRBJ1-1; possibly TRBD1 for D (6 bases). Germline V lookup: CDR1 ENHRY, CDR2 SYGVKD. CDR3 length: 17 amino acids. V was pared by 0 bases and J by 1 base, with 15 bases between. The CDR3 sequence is CAISESISGGENTEAFF. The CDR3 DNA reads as TGTGCCATCAGTGAGTCGATTTCGGGGGGCGAGAACACTGAAGCTTTCTTT.

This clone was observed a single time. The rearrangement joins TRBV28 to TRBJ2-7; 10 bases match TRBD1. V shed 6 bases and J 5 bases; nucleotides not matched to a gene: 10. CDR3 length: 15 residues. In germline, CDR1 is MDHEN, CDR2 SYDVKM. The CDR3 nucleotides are TGTGCCAGCAGCTTCTTGACAGGGGGCAAGGACGAGCAGTACTTC. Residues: CASSFLTGGKDEQYF.

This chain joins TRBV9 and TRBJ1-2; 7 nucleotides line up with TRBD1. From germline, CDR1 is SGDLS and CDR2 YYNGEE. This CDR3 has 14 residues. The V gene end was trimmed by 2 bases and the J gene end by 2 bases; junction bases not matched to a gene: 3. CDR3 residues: CASSVGDRNYGYTF. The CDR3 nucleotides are TGTGCCAGCAGCGTTGGGGACAGAAACTATGGCTACACCTTC.

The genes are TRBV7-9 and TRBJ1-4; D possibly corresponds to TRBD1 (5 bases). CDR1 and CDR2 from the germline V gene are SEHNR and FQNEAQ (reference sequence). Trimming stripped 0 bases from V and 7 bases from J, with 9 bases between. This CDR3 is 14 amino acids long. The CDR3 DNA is TGTGCCAGCAGCTTAGCGGGGCGCGGTGAAAAACTGTTTTTT. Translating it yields CASSLAGRGEKLFF.

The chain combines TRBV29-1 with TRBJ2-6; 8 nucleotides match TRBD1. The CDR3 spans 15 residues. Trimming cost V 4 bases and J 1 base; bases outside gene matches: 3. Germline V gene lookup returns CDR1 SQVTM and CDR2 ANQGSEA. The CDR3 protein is CSVADRESGANVLTF. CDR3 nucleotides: TGCAGCGTTGCGGACAGGGAGTCTGGGGCCAACGTCCTGACTTTC.

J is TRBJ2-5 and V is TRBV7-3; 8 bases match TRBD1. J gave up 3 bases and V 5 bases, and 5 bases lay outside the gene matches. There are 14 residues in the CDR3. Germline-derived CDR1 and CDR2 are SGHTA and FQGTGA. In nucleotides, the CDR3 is TGTGCCAGCAGCACCGGGACAGGTAAAGAGACCCAGTACTTC. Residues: CASSTGTGKETQYF. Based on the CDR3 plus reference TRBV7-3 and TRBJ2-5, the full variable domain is GAGVSQTPSNKVTEKGKYVELRCDPISGHTALYWYRQSLGQGPEFLIYFQGTGAADDSGLPNDRFFAVRPEGSVSTLKIQRTERGDSAVYLCASSTGTGKETQYFGPGTRLLVL.

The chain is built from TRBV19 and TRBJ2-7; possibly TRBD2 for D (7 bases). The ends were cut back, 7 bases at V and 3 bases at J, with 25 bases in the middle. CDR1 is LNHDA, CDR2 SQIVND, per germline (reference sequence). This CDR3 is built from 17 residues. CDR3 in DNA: TGTGCCAGTACCCCGGGGGATGTACGGGGGGACAACTACGAGCAGTACTTC. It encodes CASTPGDVRGDNYEQYF.

Written as DNA, the CDR3 is TGCGCCAGCAGTCCCGGACTCAACTCCTACGAGCAGTACTTC. It yields the protein CASSPGLNSYEQYF. The V call is TRBV5-1, the J call TRBJ2-7; possible D gene TRBD2, 5 bases. The CDR3 runs to 14 residues. Germline V gene data show CDR1 as SGHRS and CDR2 as YFSETQ. The V end was cut by 5 bases, the J end by 0 bases, with 12 bases between.

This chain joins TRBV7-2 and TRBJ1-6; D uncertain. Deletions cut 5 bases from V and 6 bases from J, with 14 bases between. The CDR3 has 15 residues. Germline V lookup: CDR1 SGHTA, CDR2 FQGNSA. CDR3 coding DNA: TGTGCCAGCAGCCCCAGTGCCAGACTTAATTCACCCCTCCACTTT. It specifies CASSPSARLNSPLHF.

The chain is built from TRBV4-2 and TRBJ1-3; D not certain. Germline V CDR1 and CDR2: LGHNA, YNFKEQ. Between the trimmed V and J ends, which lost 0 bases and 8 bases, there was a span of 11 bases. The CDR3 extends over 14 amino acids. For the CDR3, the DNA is TGTGCCAGCAGCCAAGAACGGATAGCGGACACCATATATTTT. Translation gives CASSQERIADTIYF.

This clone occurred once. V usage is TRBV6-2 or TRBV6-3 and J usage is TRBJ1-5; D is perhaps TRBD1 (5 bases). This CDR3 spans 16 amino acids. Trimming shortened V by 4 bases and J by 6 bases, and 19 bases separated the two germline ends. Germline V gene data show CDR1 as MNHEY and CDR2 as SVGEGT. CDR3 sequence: CASSLLSSGGTQPQHF. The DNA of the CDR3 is TGTGCCAGCAGTTTATTATCCTCGGGGGGTACTCAGCCCCAGCATTTT.

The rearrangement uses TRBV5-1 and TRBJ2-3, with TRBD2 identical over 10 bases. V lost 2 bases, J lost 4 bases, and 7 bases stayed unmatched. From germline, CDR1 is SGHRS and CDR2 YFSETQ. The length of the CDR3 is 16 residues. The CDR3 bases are TGCGCCAGCAGCTTCAGCGGGAGGGTCTCCGCAGATACGCAGTATTTT. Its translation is CASSFSGRVSADTQYF.

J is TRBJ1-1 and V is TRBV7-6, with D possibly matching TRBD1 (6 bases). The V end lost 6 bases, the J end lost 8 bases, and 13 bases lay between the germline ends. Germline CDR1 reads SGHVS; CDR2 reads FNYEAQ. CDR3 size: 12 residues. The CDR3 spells CASSNGQWEAFF. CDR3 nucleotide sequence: TGTGCCAGCAGTAACGGACAGTGGGAAGCTTTCTTT.

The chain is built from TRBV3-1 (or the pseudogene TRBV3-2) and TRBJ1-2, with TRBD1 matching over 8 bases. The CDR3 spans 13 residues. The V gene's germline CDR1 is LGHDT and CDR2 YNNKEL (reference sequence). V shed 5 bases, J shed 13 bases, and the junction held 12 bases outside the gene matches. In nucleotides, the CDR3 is TGTGCCAGCAGCTCCCACAGGGGGATACCTCCCACCTTC. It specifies CASSSHRGIPPTF.

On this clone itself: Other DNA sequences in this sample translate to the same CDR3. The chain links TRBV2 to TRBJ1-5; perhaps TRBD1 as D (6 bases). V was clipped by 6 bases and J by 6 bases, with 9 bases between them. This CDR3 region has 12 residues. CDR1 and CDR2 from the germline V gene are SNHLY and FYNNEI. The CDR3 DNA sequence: TGTGCCAGCAGCACAGGGTTTCAGCCCCAGCATTTT. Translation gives CASSTGFQPQHF.

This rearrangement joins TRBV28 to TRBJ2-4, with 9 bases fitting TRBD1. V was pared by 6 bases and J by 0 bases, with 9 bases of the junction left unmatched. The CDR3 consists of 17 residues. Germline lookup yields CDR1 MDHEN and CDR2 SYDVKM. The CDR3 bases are TGTGCCAGCAGACCAGGGACAGGGAACACAGCCAAAAACATTCAGTACTTC. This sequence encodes CASRPGTGNTAKNIQYF.

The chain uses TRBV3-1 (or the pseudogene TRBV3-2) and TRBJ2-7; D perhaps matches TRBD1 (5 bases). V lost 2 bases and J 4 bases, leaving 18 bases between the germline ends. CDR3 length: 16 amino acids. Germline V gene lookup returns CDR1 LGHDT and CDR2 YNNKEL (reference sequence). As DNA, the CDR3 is TGTGCCAGCAGCCAATGGTCAGGGTACTCGTCGTACGAGCAGTACTTC. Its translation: CASSQWSGYSSYEQYF.

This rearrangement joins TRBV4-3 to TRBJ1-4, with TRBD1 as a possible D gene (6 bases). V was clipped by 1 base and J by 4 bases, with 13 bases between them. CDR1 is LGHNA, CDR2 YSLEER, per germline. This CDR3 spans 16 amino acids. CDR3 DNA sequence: TGCGCCAGCAGCCAAGGACCACAGGGCCGTAATGAAAAACTGTTTTTT. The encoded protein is CASSQGPQGRNEKLFF.